These 28 T cell receptor beta chains originate from one sample sequenced in a study of T cell responses to AZD1222 COVID-19 vaccine. Only in-frame clones appear in the TCRdb table, and some are missing; sequencing was by immunoSEQ multiplex PCR. The table lists roughly 120,000 clones, more than 85% of them singletons. Sample: peripheral blood, taken on day 0 of AZD1222 vaccination. The receptor set was obtained from an adult in good health.

The CDR3 spells CASSPLGRHGLFF. Written as DNA, the CDR3 is TGCGCCAGCAGCCCGTTAGGGAGGCACGGACTGTTTTTT. The chain joins TRBV5-1 to TRBJ1-4; D gene uncertain. Germline CDR1 is SGHRS and CDR2 is YFSETQ. CDR3 length equals 13 residues. V was trimmed by 4 bases and J by 13 bases, leaving 17 bases between them.

The chain combines TRBV24-1 with TRBJ1-1, with 7 bases lining up with TRBD1. CDR1 and CDR2 (germline): KGHDR, SFDVKD. With V trimmed by 7 bases and J by 0 bases, 10 bases remained unmatched. The CDR3 has 16 amino acids. Here the CDR3 reads CATREGAAGMNTEAFF. For the CDR3, the DNA is TGTGCCACCAGAGAGGGGGCAGCGGGAATGAACACTGAAGCTTTCTTT.

The rearrangement links TRBV2 to TRBJ2-7; D unclear. Trimming stripped 5 bases from V and 2 bases from J, with 16 bases between. This CDR3 has 15 residues. Germline CDR1 SNHLY, CDR2 FYNNEI. The CDR3 reads CASSYDQTSTYEQYF. The CDR3, as DNA: TGTGCCAGCAGTTACGATCAAACTTCAACCTACGAGCAGTACTTC.

This clone was found a few times. J is TRBJ2-7 and V is TRBV13, with unresolved D. V was shortened by 3 bases and J by 0 bases, with 9 bases between the two germline ends. The CDR3 spans 14 residues. The germline gives CDR1 PRHDT, CDR2 FYEKMQ (reference sequence). CDR3 sequence (DNA): TGTGCCAGCAGCTTTTCAGGAGCCTCCTACGAGCAGTACTTC. This encodes CASSFSGASYEQYF.

J is TRBJ2-7 and V is TRBV19; unclear D gene. With 8 bases removed from V and 7 bases from J, the gap between germline ends came to 18 bases. This CDR3 comprises 13 residues. The germline V gene encodes CDR1 LNHDA and CDR2 SQIVND (reference sequence). The CDR3 reads CASAQDAEREQYF. CDR3 DNA sequence: TGTGCCAGTGCTCAGGATGCTGAGAGAGAGCAGTACTTC.

The CDR3 loop is CASSQGLAGGPRTGELFF. The CDR3 DNA is TGCGCCAGCAGCCAAGGACTAGCGGGAGGGCCTAGGACCGGGGAGCTGTTTTTT. The chain joins TRBV4-1 to TRBJ2-2; 14 positions match TRBD2. The CDR3 is 18 amino acids. Germline CDR1 is MGHRA and CDR2 is YSYEKL. V dropped 1 base and J dropped 5; count of bases not matched to a gene: 6.

This clone was detected only once. The DNA for the CDR3 is TGTGCCAGCAGTGGGGGACAGGGAATCACCGGGGAGCTGTTTTTT. Translating gives CASSGGQGITGELFF. V is TRBV25-1 and J is TRBJ2-2; 9 nucleotides align to TRBD1. CDR3 length equals 15 residues. After removal of 4 bases from V and 4 bases from J, the junction contained 4 bases not matched to a gene. Per the germline V gene, CDR1 is MGHDK and CDR2 is SYGVNS.

V gene TRBV6-6 combines with J gene TRBJ2-1; possible D gene TRBD1, 6 bases. V was cut by 0 bases and J by 4 bases, with 13 bases left in between. Germline CDR1 is MNHNY and CDR2 is SVGAGI (reference sequence). CDR3 length: 16 residues. DNA for the CDR3: TGTGCCAGCAGTTACTCAGGGGCAGGGGATTACAATGAGCAGTTCTTC. Translation: CASSYSGAGDYNEQFF.

The chain recombines TRBV19 with TRBJ1-6; TRBD1 matches 12 bases. Trimming removed 5 bases from V and 0 bases from J; junction bases left unmatched: 11. This CDR3 spans 20 amino acids. Per germline, CDR1 LNHDA and CDR2 SQIVND (reference sequence). The CDR3 region is CASSPSGTGGLSSYNSPLHF. DNA of the CDR3: TGTGCCAGTAGTCCATCCGGGACAGGGGGCCTGAGCTCCTATAATTCACCCCTCCACTTT.

The chain employs TRBV5-1 and TRBJ1-1; 8 bases agree with TRBD1. The CDR3 extends over 13 amino acids. From germline, CDR1 is SGHRS and CDR2 YFSETQ. After removal of 5 bases from V and 3 bases from J, the junction contained 3 bases not matched to a gene. This chain's CDR3 is CASRGQEDTEAFF. The CDR3 DNA sequence: TGCGCCAGCAGGGGACAGGAGGACACTGAAGCTTTCTTT.

V and J are TRBV24-1 and TRBJ2-3; the D is unclear. The CDR3 spans 13 residues. V lost 4 bases and J 4 bases, leaving 8 bases between the germline ends. From germline, CDR1 is KGHDR and CDR2 SFDVKD. The CDR3 sequence is CATSETVADTQYF. The CDR3 nucleotides are TGTGCCACCAGTGAGACGGTCGCAGATACGCAGTATTTT.

V usage is TRBV28 and J usage is TRBJ2-2; 8 bases map to TRBD2. After removal of 5 bases from V and 6 bases from J, the junction contained 8 bases not matched to a gene. CDR1 is MDHEN, CDR2 SYDVKM, per germline. The CDR3 consists of 15 residues. CDR3 amino acids: CASSLGLDIAGELFF. The DNA of the CDR3 is TGTGCCAGCAGTCTGGGACTAGATATCGCCGGGGAGCTGTTTTTT.

This sequence joins TRBV12-5 and TRBJ2-1; D might be TRBD1 (5 bases). The germline V gene encodes CDR1 LGHNT and CDR2 FRNRAP. Trimming left V 0 bases short and J 8 bases short, with 17 bases between. The CDR3 extends over 16 amino acids. The CDR3 bases are TGTGCTAGTGGTTTGGTAAGGGGTTCCCTCTCCCATGAGCAGTTCTTC. Amino acid sequence: CASGLVRGSLSHEQFF.

V usage is TRBV6-4 and J usage is TRBJ2-3, with D tentatively TRBD1 or TRBD2 (5 bases each). The CDR3 has 13 residues. The V and J ends lost 6 bases and 15 bases respectively, with 22 bases between them. Germline V gene sequence: CDR1 MRHNA, CDR2 SNTAGT. In DNA, the CDR3 is TGTGCCAGCAGCGCCGGGGCCCAGTTTCGCCCTTATTTT. Protein sequence: CASSAGAQFRPYF.

CDR3 sequence: CASSPPLGTHYNEQFF. CDR3 coding DNA: TGTGCCAGCTCACCACCCCTAGGAACCCACTACAATGAGCAGTTCTTC. The chain recombines TRBV18 with TRBJ2-1; D remains ambiguous. Germline CDR1 is KGHSH and CDR2 is LQKENI. V lost 0 bases and J lost 3, with 12 bases in between. The CDR3 loop spans 16 amino acids.

V usage is TRBV7-2 and J usage is TRBJ2-3; no clear D gene. V was pared by 1 base and J by 0 bases, with 8 bases between. The CDR3 spans 15 residues. Germline V gives CDR1 SGHTA, CDR2 FQGNSA. The CDR3 sequence is CASSLVMVSTDTQYF. CDR3 coding DNA: TGTGCCAGCAGCTTAGTAATGGTGAGCACAGATACGCAGTATTTT. Based on the CDR3 plus reference TRBV7-2 and TRBJ2-3, the full variable domain is GAGVSQSPSNKVTEKGKDVELRCDPISGHTALYWYRQSLGQGLEFLIYFQGNSAPDKSGLPSDRFSAERTGGSVSTLTIQRTQQEDSAVYLCASSLVMVSTDTQYFGPGTRLTVL.

This clone was found once. The chain carries TRBV7-9 and TRBJ1-1; D is uncertain. The CDR3 totals 14 residues. V lost 1 base and J lost 0, with 6 bases in between. Looked up from germline, CDR1 is SEHNR and CDR2 is FQNEAQ (reference sequence). CDR3 amino acids: CASSLGAVNTEAFF. The CDR3 bases are TGTGCCAGCAGCTTAGGGGCAGTGAACACTGAAGCTTTCTTT.

The gene calls are TRBV2 and TRBJ2-3; TRBD1 aligns across 8 bases. The CDR3 extends over 14 amino acids. J gave up 4 bases and V 10 bases, and 10 bases lay outside the gene matches. Germline V lookup: CDR1 SNHLY, CDR2 FYNNEI. The chain's CDR3 is CANQEGTGADTQYF. Here the CDR3 DNA reads TGTGCCAATCAAGAGGGGACAGGAGCAGATACGCAGTATTTT.

This chain links TRBV10-2 with TRBJ2-7, with D possibly called TRBD1 or TRBD2 (5 bases each). CDR3 size: 13 residues. The germline V and J ends were trimmed by 6 bases and 6 bases, with 15 bases remaining between them. Germline V CDR1 and CDR2: WSHSY, SAAADI. The CDR3 is CASRLGTLSEQYF. DNA of the CDR3: TGCGCCAGCAGACTCGGGACCCTCAGCGAGCAGTACTTC.

The J gene is TRBJ2-1, the V gene TRBV5-1; D not resolved. Between the trimmed V and J ends, which lost 6 bases and 0 bases, there was a span of 4 bases. The CDR3 covers 12 residues. CDR1 and CDR2 from the germline V gene are SGHRS and YFSETQ. CDR3 sequence: CASISSYNEQFF. The CDR3 coding sequence is TGCGCCAGCATCAGCTCCTACAATGAGCAGTTCTTC.

The chain recombines TRBV2 with TRBJ1-3, with D possibly matching TRBD1 (6 bases). The CDR3 is made up of 13 amino acids. V lost 6 bases and J lost 6, with 12 bases in between. Germline CDR1 is SNHLY and CDR2 is FYNNEI. The CDR3 spells CASSGTRENTIYF. The CDR3 nucleotides are TGTGCCAGCAGCGGGACACGTGAAAACACCATATATTTT.

The chain combines TRBV4-1 with TRBJ2-5, with 9 bases that match TRBD2. Germline CDR1 reads MGHRA; CDR2 reads YSYEKL. The CDR3 sequence is 16 residues long. The junction had 15 bases not matched to a gene; V was cut back by 3 bases and J by 10 bases. The CDR3 spells CASSHLSRIAGEVQYF. CDR3 bases: TGCGCCAGCAGCCACCTTTCAAGAATAGCGGGAGAGGTCCAGTACTTC.

This chain uses TRBV19 with TRBJ1-1; no firm D call. This CDR3 region has 13 residues. Trimming stripped 3 bases from V and 1 base from J, with 6 bases between. CDR1 and CDR2 (germline): LNHDA, SQIVND (reference sequence). DNA of the CDR3: TGTGCCAGTAGTATTCTACGGAACACTGAAGCTTTCTTT. It encodes CASSILRNTEAFF.

The chain joins TRBV7-8 to TRBJ2-1; 13 positions agree with TRBD2. J lost 7 bases, V lost 5 bases, and 8 bases had no gene match. Germline assignment: CDR1 SGHVS and CDR2 FQNEAQ. The CDR3 contains 16 residues. In DNA, the CDR3 is TGTGCCAGCAGCCCCCCCGGACTAGCGGGAGTAAATGAGCAGTTCTTC. This sequence encodes CASSPPGLAGVNEQFF.

The chain has TRBV11-2 and TRBJ1-3; no reliable D call. The germline gives CDR1 SGHAT, CDR2 FQNNGV. V was pared by 5 bases and J by 4 bases, with 12 bases between. The CDR3 loop spans 14 amino acids. This CDR3 is CASSGGPIGNTIYF. DNA for the CDR3: TGTGCCAGCAGCGGCGGGCCGATCGGAAACACCATATATTTT.

The chain employs TRBV27 and TRBJ2-7; TRBD2 agrees at 15 bases. CDR3 length: 16 residues. V shed 5 bases and J 0 bases; nucleotides not matched to a gene: 2. Germline assignment: CDR1 MNHEY and CDR2 SMNVEV (reference sequence). CDR3 loop: CASSGTSGGSSYEQYF. The CDR3, as DNA: TGTGCCAGCAGTGGGACTAGCGGGGGGAGCTCCTACGAGCAGTACTTC.

The chain employs TRBV28 and TRBJ2-7; 8 positions match TRBD1. The V gene end was trimmed by 7 bases and the J gene end by 2 bases; junction bases not matched to a gene: 13. From germline, CDR1 is MDHEN and CDR2 SYDVKM. This CDR3 region has 16 residues. The CDR3 reads CASTFLLDRAPYEQYF. The DNA of the CDR3 is TGTGCCAGCACTTTCCTTCTGGACAGGGCTCCCTACGAGCAGTACTTC.

This chain joins TRBV6-6 and TRBJ1-3; TRBD1 matches at 10 bases. This CDR3 contains 15 residues. The J segment lost 2 bases and the V segment lost 4 bases, leaving 2 bases of the junction unmatched. Germline V gene sequence: CDR1 MNHNY, CDR2 SVGAGI (reference sequence). CDR3 DNA: TGTGCCAGCAGTTCGGGACAGGGGACTGGAAACACCATATATTTT. It translates to CASSSGQGTGNTIYF.